One sample yielded the 20 T cell receptor beta chains listed below, sequenced in a study of beta chain features in type 1 diabetes. TCRB transcripts that were expressed got sequenced, as all of the isolated RNA had been reverse transcribed. Generated by immunoSEQ multiplex PCR, the TCRdb table keeps only in-frame clones and is missing some. The sample contains hundreds of thousands of clones, roughly 30% of which appear only once. The sequenced material came from naive CD4+ T cells from blood. These receptors all come from a young man in good health.

The chain couples TRBV15 to TRBJ2-6; 8 bases line up with TRBD2. Germline lookup yields CDR1 LNHNV and CDR2 YYDKDF (reference sequence). With 11 bases clipped from V and 4 bases from J, the junction kept 4 bases outside the gene matches. This CDR3 has 13 amino acids. This CDR3 is CASAGAGANVLTF. CDR3 in DNA: TGTGCCTCAGCGGGGGCCGGGGCCAACGTCCTGACTTTC.

This clone occurred a few times. The chain carries TRBV30 and TRBJ2-7; unclear D gene. CDR3 length equals 12 residues. The V and J ends lost 3 bases and 2 bases respectively, with 8 bases between them. Germline-derived CDR1 and CDR2 are GTSNPN and SVGIG (reference sequence). CDR3 loop: CAWSRVTYEQYF. Written as DNA, the CDR3 is TGTGCCTGGAGCCGGGTAACCTACGAGCAGTACTTC.

The rearrangement joins TRBV11-2 to TRBJ2-1, with 14 bases aligning to TRBD2. V lost 5 bases and J lost 6; bases outside the gene matches: 3. The germline CDR1 and CDR2 sequences are SGHAT and FQNNGV. The CDR3 is made up of 15 amino acids. CDR3 in amino acids: CASSQGTSGSNEQFF. CDR3 sequence (DNA): TGTGCCAGCAGCCAAGGGACTAGCGGGAGCAATGAGCAGTTCTTC.

The CDR3 DNA reads as TGTGCCAGCAGCTTAGTCGGCGGGAGTTACTACGAGCAGTACTTC. This translates into CASSLVGGSYYEQYF. The V call is TRBV7-6, the J call TRBJ2-7; 7 bases match TRBD2. The CDR3 contains 15 residues. Germline CDR1 and CDR2: SGHVS and FNYEAQ. Trimming at V came to 1 base and at J to 3 bases, leaving 6 bases not matched to a gene.

The CDR3 loop reads CASSVTVANYGYTF. The DNA of the CDR3 is TGTGCCAGCAGCGTAACGGTAGCTAACTATGGCTACACCTTC. The V call is TRBV9, the J call TRBJ1-2; D not resolved. Germline assignment: CDR1 SGDLS and CDR2 YYNGEE. The CDR3 contains 14 residues. V lost 1 base and J lost 0, with 7 bases in between.

The genes are TRBV30 and TRBJ2-5; the D is unclear. Trimming removed 2 bases from V and 7 bases from J, with 17 bases in between. Germline CDR1 is GTSNPN and CDR2 is SVGIG (reference sequence). The CDR3 runs to 14 residues. The CDR3 nucleotides read TGTGCCTGGAGTCTCCCGGCGGCAGGCGGGACCCAGTACTTC. Protein: CAWSLPAAGGTQYF. Full variable domain (outside the CDR3, taken from reference TRBV30 and TRBJ2-5): SQTIHQWPATLVQPVGSPLSLECTVEGTSNPNLYWYRQAAGRGLQLLFYSVGIGQISSEVPQNLSASRPQDRQFILSSKKLLLSDSGFYLCAWSLPAAGGTQYFGPGTRLLVL.

This clone was seen a handful of times. The gene calls are TRBV29-1 and TRBJ2-7, with a possible D match to TRBD2 (7 bases). Trimming pared 7 bases from V and 3 bases from J, leaving 16 bases between. The CDR3 length is 13 residues. Per germline, CDR1 SQVTM and CDR2 ANQGSEA. CDR3 in amino acids: CSAIGGANYEQYF. CDR3 coding DNA: TGCAGCGCCATAGGGGGGGCCAACTACGAGCAGTACTTC.

This clone occurred once. This chain joins TRBV7-2 and TRBJ2-1, with 12 bases fitting TRBD2. CDR1 SGHTA and CDR2 FQGNSA come from the germline V gene. With 5 bases clipped from V and 7 bases from J, the junction kept 9 bases outside the gene matches. This CDR3 spans 16 amino acids. CDR3: CASSIGLAGGRNEQFF. As DNA, the CDR3 is TGTGCCAGCAGCATAGGGCTAGCGGGAGGGCGAAATGAGCAGTTCTTC.

With regard to this clone: The sample has other DNA sequences that encode this CDR3 too. The rearrangement joins TRBV5-1 to TRBJ2-5; TRBD2 matches at 14 bases. V shed 0 bases and J 5 bases; nucleotides not matched to a gene: 0. The germline gives CDR1 SGHRS, CDR2 YFSETQ. CDR3 size: 15 residues. The CDR3 bases are TGCGCCAGCAGCTTGGGACTAGCGGGAGGGGAGACCCAGTACTTC. The encoded protein is CASSLGLAGGETQYF.

The chain has TRBV14 and TRBJ2-5; D is perhaps TRBD1 (5 bases). CDR1 and CDR2 from the germline V gene are SGHDN and FVKESK. The V end was cut by 3 bases, the J end by 6 bases, with 11 bases between. This CDR3 region has 13 residues. This CDR3 reads CASSHGAFKTQYF. The CDR3 bases are TGTGCCAGCAGCCATGGGGCTTTTAAGACCCAGTACTTC.

The V gene is TRBV7-9, the J gene TRBJ2-1; TRBD2 aligns across 7 bases. CDR3 size: 15 residues. Germline V gene data show CDR1 as SEHNR and CDR2 as FQNEAQ (reference sequence). The ends lost 4 bases at V and 0 bases at J; junction bases unmatched: 3. CDR3 DNA: TGTGCCAGCAGCTCCGGCGGGAGCTCCTACAATGAGCAGTTCTTC. Amino acid sequence: CASSSGGSSYNEQFF. Full variable domain (rest looked up from reference TRBV7-9 and TRBJ2-1): DTGVSQNPRHKITKRGQNVTFRCDPISEHNRLYWYRQTLGQGPEFLTYFQNEAQLEKSRLLSDRFSAERPKGSFSTLEIQRTEQGDSAMYLCASSSGGSSYNEQFFGPGTRLTVL.

The rearrangement links TRBV4-1 to TRBJ1-2; no definite D call. This CDR3 is 14 amino acids long. V dropped 3 bases and J dropped 2 bases, with 10 bases sitting between them. From germline, CDR1 is MGHRA and CDR2 YSYEKL. The CDR3 DNA reads TGCGCCAGCAGCCAGGGCAGAATAAACTATGGCTACACCTTC. Translated: CASSQGRINYGYTF.

This clone was observed a handful of times. The chain carries TRBV4-1 and TRBJ1-5, with D perhaps TRBD1 (6 bases). Trimming left V 0 bases short and J 11 bases short, with 17 bases between. The CDR3 runs to 15 residues. CDR1 and CDR2 (germline): MGHRA, YSYEKL. The CDR3 protein is CASSQEGTPNWAQHF. CDR3 in DNA: TGCGCCAGCAGCCAAGAAGGGACACCTAATTGGGCCCAGCATTTT.

This sequence joins TRBV6-6 and TRBJ2-5, with TRBD1 matching over 7 bases. After removal of 2 bases from V and 1 base from J, the junction contained 4 bases not matched to a gene. The germline CDR1 and CDR2 sequences are MNHNY and SVGAGI (reference sequence). The CDR3 consists of 15 residues. The CDR3 sequence: CASSYTGQAQETQYF. The CDR3 DNA sequence: TGTGCCAGCAGTTACACTGGACAGGCCCAAGAGACCCAGTACTTC.

This clone was seen a few times. CDR3 sequence (DNA): TGCAGTGCTAGAGATCGGGCAGGGCTGTTCTTC. Encoded protein: CSARDRAGLFF. The V and J genes are TRBV20-1 and TRBJ2-1, with D tentatively TRBD1 (5 bases). Trimming stripped 0 bases from V and 15 bases from J, with 12 bases between. The CDR3 consists of 11 residues. The germline CDR1 and CDR2 sequences are DFQATT and SNEGSKA (reference sequence).

In the case of this clone: Compared with germline, one end of the junction differs, possibly owing to a read error. The chain couples TRBV4-2 to TRBJ1-2; 8 bases match TRBD1. This CDR3 spans 15 amino acids. Germline V lookup: CDR1 LGHNA, CDR2 YNFKEQ. CDR3 DNA: TGTGCCAGCCGCCAAGAGGGACAGGCGCATTATGGCTACACCTTC. Translating it yields CASRQEGQAHYGYTF.

The V and J genes are TRBV2 and TRBJ2-7; 8 nucleotides agree with TRBD1. This CDR3 spans 13 amino acids. Germline V gives CDR1 SNHLY, CDR2 FYNNEI. Trimming cost V 6 bases and J 3 bases; bases outside gene matches: 4. The CDR3 nucleotides are TGTGCCAGCAGCGCGGGACAGGTCTACGAGCAGTACTTC. Its translation: CASSAGQVYEQYF.

V usage is TRBV29-1 and J usage is TRBJ2-1, with D possibly being TRBD1 (7 bases). Trimming cost V 7 bases and J 5 bases, with 15 bases left between them. Germline V CDR1 and CDR2: SQVTM, ANQGSEA. This CDR3 comprises 13 residues. The CDR3 region is CSATGRKDNEQFF. The CDR3 nucleotides are TGCAGCGCGACAGGGAGGAAGGACAATGAGCAGTTCTTC.

This clone was found a few times. The gene calls are TRBV29-1 and TRBJ1-1; D is unresolved. The V gene lost 3 bases and the J gene lost 2 bases, with 13 bases spanning the gap. The CDR3 contains 14 residues. CDR1 is SQVTM, CDR2 ANQGSEA, per germline. This chain's CDR3 is CSVDYGLFNTEAFF. CDR3 sequence (DNA): TGCAGCGTTGACTACGGACTGTTTAACACTGAAGCTTTCTTT.

The genes are TRBV9 and TRBJ2-2, with D perhaps matching TRBD1 or TRBD2 (5 bases each). Between the trimmed V and J ends, which lost 4 bases and 2 bases, there was a span of 12 bases. CDR3 length: 15 amino acids. CDR1 SGDLS and CDR2 YYNGEE come from the germline V gene. CDR3 in amino acids: CASSQWDPNTGELFF. The CDR3 DNA sequence: TGTGCCAGCAGCCAATGGGACCCTAACACCGGGGAGCTGTTTTTT.